The sequence of this TCR beta chain was determined in a study of blood T cells in healthy people across ages (dated by TCRdb to between 2014 and 2016). About the full investigation: In model experiments, template switching captured about one uniquely barcoded TCR beta cDNA molecule for every two T cells. The study measured age-related changes in TCR beta repertoire diversity using deep sequencing normalized with unique cDNA molecular identifiers. Four age groups were formed from the donors: young (average approximately 15 years), middle-aged (approximately 39), aged (approximately 60) and long-lived (roughly 81). The study analyzed two additional independent replicas of 1 million unique cDNA reads from the same blood draw for two donors, one aged 18 to 29 and one aged 80 or older. General conclusions and limits of the study: Compared with the aged group, the long-lived group had more naive CD4+ T cells, fewer expanded clones and increased TCR diversity, suggesting age selection. Bulk unsorted PBMC profiling prevented conclusive comparison of naive and antigen-experienced compartments. Observed TCR beta diversity correlated strongly with the percentage of naive T cells measured by flow cytometry. Observed TCR beta diversity per million T cells fell roughly linearly with age, and a significant reduction was already apparent by age roughly 40. Estimates of total diversity based on one million sequenced T cells were considered lower bounds and underestimates. The CMV infection status of donors was not known, potentially confounding age-related changes in expanded clonotypes.

Donors were 30 to 45 systemically healthy Caucasian individuals from Russia aged roughly 6 to 90 years. Around 10 milliliters of peripheral blood were collected from each donor into EDTA-treated Vacutainer tubes. Ficoll-Paque density-gradient centrifugation was used to isolate PBMCs, with at least 6.5 million obtained per sample. Total RNA, at least 6 micrograms per sample, was extracted from PBMCs with Trizol reagent. For every donor, an aliquot of PBMCs went through flow cytometry to measure the percentages of naive CD45RAhigh/CD27high T cells. Library construction relied on 5' RACE. This sample was sequenced with an Illumina HiSeq 2500. The second PCR ran for roughly 6 to 11 cycles and used a J-beta primer mix along with a sample-barcoded 5' primer. Each TCR beta cDNA molecule received a unique molecular identifier from a template-switch 5' adaptor carrying 12 random nucleotides. Each sample yielded at least 2.5 million CDR3-containing paired-end reads. The Mint cDNA synthesis kit, primed by a TRBC-specific oligonucleotide, was used to synthesize first-strand cDNA from all RNA. Following uracil-DNA glycosylase treatment, a first 18-cycle PCR with universal primers M1SS and BC2_uni_R was performed on all cDNA. The paper's processing steps were these. Each sample was normalized by randomly selecting 1 million high-quality reads, each carrying a distinct molecular identifier. Reads with shared molecular identifiers were discarded instead of being binned into consensus sequences. CDR3 identification, clonotype clustering and error correction used MiTCR with a Q25 quality threshold and the strictest error-elimination algorithm. Lower-bound total TCR beta diversity was estimated with a nonparametric unseen species model using Euler transformation. Clones were called with MiXCR by TCRdb after fastp trimmed the public reads at Q25, and only in-frame beta chains were retained. When rows share a CDR3 protein, they turn into one entry using the most common DNA and genes. TCRdb, not the authors, supplied the V and J calls. Recorded for this sample are about 510,000 distinct CDR3 sequences; around a quarter of them occurred a single time. The ten largest clones add up to 3.6% of the sample.

Trimming costs V 0 bases and J 7 bases, and their ends lie 9 bases apart. The CDR3 spans 13 residues, from the cysteine through the phenylalanine. The kept DNA is CDR3 alone, 39 bases in frame from the first base. As regards this clonotype: Its target antigen remains unknown. Base-call qualities are not available, and no considerably larger clone is one nucleotide away.

These same records also appear under a second study, on T cells of mothers and their children. Per that second paper: Nine systemically healthy Caucasian individuals served as donors, namely three mothers together with their six children. cDNA synthesis used all of the extracted RNA, with 1.5 ug of RNA in each 15 ul reaction. In the second PCR, the M1S primer introduced both the sample barcodes and 2-4 random nucleotides. Each mother yielded over 8 million TCR beta CDR3 reads and each child 2.5 million to 3 million reads. Thymic selection shapes the output of TCR recombination in a similar way in related and unrelated pairs, and inherited differences have a minor effect. Normalized repertoire overlap in related mother-child pairs was always slightly higher than in unrelated mother-child pairs, but the difference was never significant. Persistent microchimeric T cell clones were not detected, at a sensitivity of around 95 clones per million clonotypes. The study used deep NGS to compare TCR beta repertoires of mothers and children, seeking features distinguishing related mother-child pairs from unrelated individuals. The mean age was around 40 +/- 4 years for the mothers and approximately 11 +/- 4 years for the children. After adapter ligation with NEBNext reagents, the libraries were sequenced on Illumina HiSeq 2000 with 100+100 nt paired-end reads. To prevent cross-contamination, the mother and child libraries were prepared one month apart and sequenced in separate runs. Each donor had between roughly 450,000 and 2,100,000 distinct TCR beta clonotypes identified. Naive TCR beta clonotypes were estimated from low-frequency clonotypes matched to each donor's FACS-determined naive share, without sorting.

The sequenced material came from blood. The V gene is TRBV23-1 and the J gene is TRBJ2-5; a confident D gene designation cannot be given. TRBV23-1 is reported as an ORF; its role is uncertain. This TCR was sampled from a boy younger than 10 in good health. In nucleotides, the sequence is TGCGCCAGCAGTCAATCCGGTTCTGTGACCCAGTACTTC. Its protein is CASSQSGSVTQYF.